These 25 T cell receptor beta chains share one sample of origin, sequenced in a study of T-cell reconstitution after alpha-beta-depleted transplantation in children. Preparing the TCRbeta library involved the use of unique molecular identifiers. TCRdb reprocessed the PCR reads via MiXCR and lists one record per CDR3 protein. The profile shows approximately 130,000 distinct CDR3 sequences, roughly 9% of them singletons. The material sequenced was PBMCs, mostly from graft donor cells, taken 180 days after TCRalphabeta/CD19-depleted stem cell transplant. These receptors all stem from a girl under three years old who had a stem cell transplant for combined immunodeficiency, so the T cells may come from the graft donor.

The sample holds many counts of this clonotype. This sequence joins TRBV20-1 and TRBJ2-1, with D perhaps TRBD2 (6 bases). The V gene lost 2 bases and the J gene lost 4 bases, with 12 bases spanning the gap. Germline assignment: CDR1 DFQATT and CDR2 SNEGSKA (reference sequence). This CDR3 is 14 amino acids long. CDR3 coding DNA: TGCAGTGCTAGACGGCCTAGCGATTACAATGAGCAGTTCTTC. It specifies CSARRPSDYNEQFF.

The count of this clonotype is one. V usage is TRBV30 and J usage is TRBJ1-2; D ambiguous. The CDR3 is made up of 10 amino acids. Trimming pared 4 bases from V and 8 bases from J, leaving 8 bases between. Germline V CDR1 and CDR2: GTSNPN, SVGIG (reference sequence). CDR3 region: CAWKPAGYTF. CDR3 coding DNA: TGTGCCTGGAAGCCAGCAGGCTACACCTTC.

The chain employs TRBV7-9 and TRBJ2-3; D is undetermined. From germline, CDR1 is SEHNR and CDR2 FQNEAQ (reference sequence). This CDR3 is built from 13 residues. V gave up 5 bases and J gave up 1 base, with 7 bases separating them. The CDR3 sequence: CASSRARTDTQYF. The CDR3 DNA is TGTGCCAGCAGCCGCGCTCGCACAGATACGCAGTATTTT.

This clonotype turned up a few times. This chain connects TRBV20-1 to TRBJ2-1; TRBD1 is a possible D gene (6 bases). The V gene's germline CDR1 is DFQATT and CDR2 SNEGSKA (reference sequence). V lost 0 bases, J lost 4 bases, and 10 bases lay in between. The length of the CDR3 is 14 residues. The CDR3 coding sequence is TGCAGTGCTAGAGACAGGGGACCTTACAATGAGCAGTTCTTC. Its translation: CSARDRGPYNEQFF.

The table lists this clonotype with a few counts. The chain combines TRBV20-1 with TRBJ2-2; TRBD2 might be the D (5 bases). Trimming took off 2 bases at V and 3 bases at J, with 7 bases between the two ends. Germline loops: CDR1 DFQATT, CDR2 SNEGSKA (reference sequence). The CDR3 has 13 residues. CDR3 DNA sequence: TGCAGTGCTAGAAGCGGAGACACCGGGGAGCTGTTTTTT. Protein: CSARSGDTGELFF.

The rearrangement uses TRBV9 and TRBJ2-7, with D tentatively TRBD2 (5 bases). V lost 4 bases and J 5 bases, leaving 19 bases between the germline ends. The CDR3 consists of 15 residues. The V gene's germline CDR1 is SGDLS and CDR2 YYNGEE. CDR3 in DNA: TGTGCCAGCAGCCCGGGAACAGAAGGGTTCGACGAGCAGTACTTC. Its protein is CASSPGTEGFDEQYF.

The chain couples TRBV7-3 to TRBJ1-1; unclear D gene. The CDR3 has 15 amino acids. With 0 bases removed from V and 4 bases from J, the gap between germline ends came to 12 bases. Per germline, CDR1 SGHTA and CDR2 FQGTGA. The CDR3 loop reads CASSLTPSGGTEAFF. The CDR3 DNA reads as TGTGCCAGCAGCTTAACTCCATCGGGCGGCACTGAAGCTTTCTTT.

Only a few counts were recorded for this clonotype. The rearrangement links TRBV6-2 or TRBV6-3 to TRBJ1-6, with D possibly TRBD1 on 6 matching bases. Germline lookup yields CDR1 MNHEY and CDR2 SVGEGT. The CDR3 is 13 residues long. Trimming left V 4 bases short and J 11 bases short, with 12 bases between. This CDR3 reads CASSWTVGPPLHF. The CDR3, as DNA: TGTGCCAGCAGTTGGACAGTTGGGCCACCCCTCCACTTT.

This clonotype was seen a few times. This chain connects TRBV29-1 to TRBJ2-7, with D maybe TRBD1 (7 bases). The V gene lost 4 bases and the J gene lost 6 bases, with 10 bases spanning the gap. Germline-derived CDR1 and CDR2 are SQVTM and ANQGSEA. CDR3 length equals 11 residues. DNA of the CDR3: TGCAGCGTTGGTCAGGGGGGCGAGCAGTACTTC. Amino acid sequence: CSVGQGGEQYF.

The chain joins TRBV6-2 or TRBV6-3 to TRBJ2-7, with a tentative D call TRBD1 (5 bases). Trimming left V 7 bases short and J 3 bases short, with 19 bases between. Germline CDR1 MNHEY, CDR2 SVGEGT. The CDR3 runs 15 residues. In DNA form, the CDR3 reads TGTGCCAGCACCTCTTTACAGGCTGGGCTCTACGAGCAGTACTTC. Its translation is CASTSLQAGLYEQYF.

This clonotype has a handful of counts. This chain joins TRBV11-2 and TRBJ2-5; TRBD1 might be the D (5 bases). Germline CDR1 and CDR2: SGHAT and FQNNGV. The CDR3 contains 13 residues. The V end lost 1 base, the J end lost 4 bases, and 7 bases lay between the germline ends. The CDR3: CASSLGGVETQYF. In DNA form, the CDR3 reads TGTGCCAGCAGCTTAGGGGGCGTAGAGACCCAGTACTTC.

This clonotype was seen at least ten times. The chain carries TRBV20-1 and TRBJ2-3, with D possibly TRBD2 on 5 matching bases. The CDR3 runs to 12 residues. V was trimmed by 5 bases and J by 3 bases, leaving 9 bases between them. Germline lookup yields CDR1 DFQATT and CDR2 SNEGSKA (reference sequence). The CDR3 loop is CSAGGGTDTQYF. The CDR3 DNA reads TGCAGTGCTGGAGGTGGGACAGATACGCAGTATTTT.

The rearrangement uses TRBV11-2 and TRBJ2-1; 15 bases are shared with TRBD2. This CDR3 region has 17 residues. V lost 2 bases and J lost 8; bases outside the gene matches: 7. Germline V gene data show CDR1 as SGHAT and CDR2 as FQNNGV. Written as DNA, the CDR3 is TGTGCCAGCAGCTTAACCGGACTAGCGGGAGGGAGCGATGAGCAGTTCTTC. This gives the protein CASSLTGLAGGSDEQFF.

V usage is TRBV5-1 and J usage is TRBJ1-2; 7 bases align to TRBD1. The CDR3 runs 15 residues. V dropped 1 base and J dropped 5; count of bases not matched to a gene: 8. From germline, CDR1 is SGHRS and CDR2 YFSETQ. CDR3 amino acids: CASSLLPGQKYGYTF. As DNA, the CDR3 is TGCGCCAGCAGCTTGCTCCCGGGACAGAAGTATGGCTACACCTTC.

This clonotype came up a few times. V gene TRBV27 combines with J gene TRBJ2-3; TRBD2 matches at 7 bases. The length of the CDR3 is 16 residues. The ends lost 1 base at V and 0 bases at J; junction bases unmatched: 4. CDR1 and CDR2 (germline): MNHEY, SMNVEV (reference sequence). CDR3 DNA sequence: TGTGCCAGCAGTTTATTGCGGGGGAAAAGCACAGATACGCAGTATTTT. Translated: CASSLLRGKSTDTQYF.

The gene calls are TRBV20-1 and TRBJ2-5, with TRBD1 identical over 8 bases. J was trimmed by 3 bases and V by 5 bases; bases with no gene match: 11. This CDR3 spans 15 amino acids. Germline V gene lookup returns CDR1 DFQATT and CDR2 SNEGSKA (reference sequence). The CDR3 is CSAGETDRVKETQYF. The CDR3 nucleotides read TGCAGTGCTGGGGAAACGGACAGGGTCAAAGAGACCCAGTACTTC.

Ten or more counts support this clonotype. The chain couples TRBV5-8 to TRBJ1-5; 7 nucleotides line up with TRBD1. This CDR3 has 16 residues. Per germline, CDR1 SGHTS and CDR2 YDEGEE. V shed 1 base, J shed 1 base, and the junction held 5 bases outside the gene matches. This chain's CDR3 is CASSLYQDRSNQPQHF. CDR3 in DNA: TGTGCCAGCAGCTTGTACCAGGACAGGAGCAATCAGCCCCAGCATTTT.

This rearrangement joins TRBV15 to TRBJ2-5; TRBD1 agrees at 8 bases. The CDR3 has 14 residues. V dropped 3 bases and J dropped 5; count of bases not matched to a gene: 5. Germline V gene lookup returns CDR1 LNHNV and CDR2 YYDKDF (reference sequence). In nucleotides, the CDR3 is TGTGCCACCAGCAGGGACAGGGCGTCGGAGACCCAGTACTTC. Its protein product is CATSRDRASETQYF.

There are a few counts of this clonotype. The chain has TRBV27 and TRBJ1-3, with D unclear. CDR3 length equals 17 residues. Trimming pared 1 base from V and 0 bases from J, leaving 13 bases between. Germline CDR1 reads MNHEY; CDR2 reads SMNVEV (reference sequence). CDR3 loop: CASSLLGNSYSGNTIYF. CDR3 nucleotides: TGTGCCAGCAGTTTATTGGGTAACAGCTACTCTGGAAACACCATATATTTT.

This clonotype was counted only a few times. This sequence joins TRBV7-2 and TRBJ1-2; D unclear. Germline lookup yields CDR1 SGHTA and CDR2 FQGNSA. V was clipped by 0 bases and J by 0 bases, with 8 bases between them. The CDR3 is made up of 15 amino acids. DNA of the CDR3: TGTGCCAGCAGCTTAGCGGACGGTCCTAACTATGGCTACACCTTC. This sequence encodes CASSLADGPNYGYTF.

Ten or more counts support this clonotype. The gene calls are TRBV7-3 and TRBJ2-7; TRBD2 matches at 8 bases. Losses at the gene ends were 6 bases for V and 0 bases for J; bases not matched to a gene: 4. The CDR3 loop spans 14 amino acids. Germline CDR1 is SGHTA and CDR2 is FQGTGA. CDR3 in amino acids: CASSPSGPSYEQYF. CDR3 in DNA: TGTGCCAGCAGTCCTAGCGGGCCCTCCTACGAGCAGTACTTC.

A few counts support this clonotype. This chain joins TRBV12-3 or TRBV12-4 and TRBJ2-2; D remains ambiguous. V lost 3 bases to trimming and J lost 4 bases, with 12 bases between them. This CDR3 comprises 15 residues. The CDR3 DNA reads TGTGCCAGCAGTTTCGCCGGGTTCTCCACCGGGGAGCTGTTTTTT. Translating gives CASSFAGFSTGELFF.

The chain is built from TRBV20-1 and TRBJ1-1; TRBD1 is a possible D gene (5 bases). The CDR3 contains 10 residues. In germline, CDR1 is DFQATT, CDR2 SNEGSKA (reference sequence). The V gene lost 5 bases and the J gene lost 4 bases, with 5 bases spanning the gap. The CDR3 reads CSAQGTEAFF. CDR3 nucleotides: TGCAGTGCTCAGGGCACTGAAGCTTTCTTT.

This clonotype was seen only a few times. This CDR3 reads CASSYHTGTPSGANVLTF. CDR3 nucleotide sequence: TGTGCCAGCAGTTACCACACAGGGACCCCCTCTGGGGCCAACGTCCTGACTTTC. This rearrangement joins TRBV6-2 or TRBV6-3 to TRBJ2-6, with D maybe TRBD1 (6 bases). The CDR3 is 18 amino acids. CDR1 and CDR2 from the germline V gene are MNHEY and SVGEGT. Deletions cut 2 bases from V and 0 bases from J, with 14 bases between.

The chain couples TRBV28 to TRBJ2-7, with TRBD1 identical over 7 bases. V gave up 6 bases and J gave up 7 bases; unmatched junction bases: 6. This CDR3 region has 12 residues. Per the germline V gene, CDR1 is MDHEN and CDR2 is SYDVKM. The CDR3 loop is CASSPRGIEQYF. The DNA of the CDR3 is TGTGCCAGCAGCCCCAGGGGGATAGAGCAGTACTTC.